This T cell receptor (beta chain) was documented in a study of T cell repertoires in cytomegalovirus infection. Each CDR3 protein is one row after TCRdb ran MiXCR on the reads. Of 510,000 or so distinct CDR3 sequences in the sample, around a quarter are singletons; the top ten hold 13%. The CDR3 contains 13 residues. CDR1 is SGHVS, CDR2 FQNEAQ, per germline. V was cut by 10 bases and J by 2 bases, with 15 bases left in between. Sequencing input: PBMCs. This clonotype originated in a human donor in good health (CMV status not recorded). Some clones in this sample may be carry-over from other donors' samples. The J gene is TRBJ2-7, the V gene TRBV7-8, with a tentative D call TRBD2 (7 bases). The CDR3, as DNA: TGTGCCACCCGAGGGGGGGAGCCCTACGAGCAGTACGTC. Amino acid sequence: CATRGGEPYEQYV.